This passage covers 26 T cell receptor beta chains from one sample sequenced in a study of CD8+ T cells in alopecia areata. It was cDNA, reverse transcribed from extracted RNA, that served as the sequencing template. Sequencing used immunoSEQ multiplex PCR; TCRdb keeps in-frame clones, though not all of them. The data contain 120,000 to 150,000 clones, about 90% of them seen just once; the ten biggest clones take up over 12%. The sample in question was CD8+ T cells sorted from blood, obtained at week 0. These receptors were obtained from a human donor with alopecia areata.

This chain uses TRBV6-5 with TRBJ1-1; TRBD1 is a possible D gene (6 bases). CDR1 and CDR2 from the germline V gene are MNHEY and SVGAGI. The CDR3 sequence is 16 residues long. The V end was cut by 1 base, the J end by 4 bases, with 16 bases between. CDR3 sequence (DNA): TGTGCCAGCAGTTACTTCTACAGGGAGGAGGGCACTGAAGCTTTCTTT. Amino acids: CASSYFYREEGTEAFF.

V and J are TRBV27 and TRBJ2-1; D is perhaps TRBD2 (6 bases). Germline CDR1 MNHEY, CDR2 SMNVEV (reference sequence). This CDR3 region has 13 residues. The germline V and J ends were trimmed by 6 bases and 7 bases, with 13 bases remaining between them. CDR3 sequence: CASSRPGRNEQFF. The CDR3 DNA reads as TGTGCCAGCAGCAGGCCAGGGAGGAATGAGCAGTTCTTC.

This sequence joins TRBV30 and TRBJ2-1, with TRBD2 matching over 13 bases. Germline V CDR1 and CDR2: GTSNPN, SVGIG (reference sequence). The CDR3 length is 15 residues. Losses at the gene ends were 0 bases for V and 7 bases for J; bases not matched to a gene: 3. DNA of the CDR3: TGTGCCTGGAGTGTGGGACTAGCGGGACAGAATGAGCAGTTCTTC. Its translation is CAWSVGLAGQNEQFF.

The chain is built from TRBV9 and TRBJ2-3; no reliable D call. CDR1 and CDR2 (germline): SGDLS, YYNGEE. This CDR3 contains 15 residues. Trimming pared 0 bases from V and 2 bases from J, leaving 10 bases between. CDR3: CASSVGGGYTDTQYF. In DNA, the CDR3 is TGTGCCAGCAGCGTAGGAGGCGGTTACACAGATACGCAGTATTTT. Looking up the rest from reference TRBV9 and TRBJ2-3 gives the full variable domain: DSGVTQTPKHLITATGQRVTLRCSPRSGDLSVYWYQQSLDQGLQFLIQYYNGEERAKGNILERFSAQQFPDLHSELNLSSLELGDSALYFCASSVGGGYTDTQYFGPGTRLTVL.

This clone was detected once. The CDR3 reads CSVDFGANTGELFF. The CDR3 DNA follows: TGCAGCGTTGATTTTGGAGCGAACACCGGGGAGCTGTTTTTT. This chain joins TRBV29-1 and TRBJ2-2; no firm D call. Germline V gene data show CDR1 as SQVTM and CDR2 as ANQGSEA. The CDR3 contains 14 residues. With 3 bases removed from V and 0 bases from J, the gap between germline ends came to 8 bases.

Note on this clone: Other DNA sequences in the same sample also yield this CDR3. The V call is TRBV29-1, the J call TRBJ2-7; TRBD1 might be the D (6 bases). Looked up from germline, CDR1 is SQVTM and CDR2 is ANQGSEA. The CDR3 contains 15 residues. With 4 bases removed from V and 2 bases from J, the gap between germline ends came to 18 bases. CDR3 in amino acids: CSVVLAGRDTYEQYF. In DNA, the CDR3 is TGCAGCGTTGTTCTCGCGGGCAGGGACACCTACGAGCAGTACTTC.

CDR3 coding DNA: TGTGCCAGCAGCTTACTAGACAGTCACACTGAAGCTTTCTTT. It is translated as CASSLLDSHTEAFF. The chain combines TRBV7-3 with TRBJ1-1, with D perhaps TRBD1 (5 bases). The germline V gene encodes CDR1 SGHTA and CDR2 FQGTGA. V lost 2 bases and J 3 bases, leaving 10 bases between the germline ends. The CDR3 spans 14 residues.

This clone was recorded only once. The chain combines TRBV19 with TRBJ2-3; 9 nucleotides agree with TRBD2. The J segment lost 5 bases and the V segment lost 4 bases, leaving 10 bases of the junction unmatched. Germline V CDR1 and CDR2: LNHDA, SQIVND (reference sequence). This CDR3 contains 16 residues. The CDR3 nucleotides read TGTGCCAGTAGTACCAGCGGGGGGCTAAGTGGAGATACGCAGTATTTT. Its protein is CASSTSGGLSGDTQYF.

This rearrangement joins TRBV29-1 to TRBJ2-6; D is unresolved. Germline V gene sequence: CDR1 SQVTM, CDR2 ANQGSEA. The V gene lost 4 bases and the J gene lost 3 bases, with 7 bases spanning the gap. There are 13 residues in the CDR3. In nucleotides, the CDR3 is TGCAGCGTTGTAGGGCTTGGGGCCAACGTCCTGACTTTC. Translation gives CSVVGLGANVLTF.

The V and J genes are TRBV27 and TRBJ1-2; 7 positions match TRBD1. Germline lookup yields CDR1 MNHEY and CDR2 SMNVEV (reference sequence). J was trimmed by 4 bases and V by 3 bases; bases with no gene match: 8. This CDR3 is 15 amino acids long. CDR3 loop: CASSFSSAGGYGYTF. CDR3 in DNA: TGTGCCAGCAGTTTTTCCTCGGCAGGGGGCTATGGCTACACCTTC.

In its sample, this clone was seen once. This rearrangement joins TRBV30 to TRBJ1-1, with TRBD1 as a possible D gene (5 bases). Germline V gene data show CDR1 as GTSNPN and CDR2 as SVGIG (reference sequence). There are 13 residues in the CDR3. Trimming shortened V by 0 bases and J by 5 bases, and 10 bases separated the two germline ends. The CDR3 reads CAWSVVGVTEAFF. CDR3 nucleotides: TGTGCCTGGAGTGTTGTGGGGGTAACTGAAGCTTTCTTT.

V gene TRBV4-1 combines with J gene TRBJ2-2; 7 bases agree with TRBD2. Germline loops: CDR1 MGHRA, CDR2 YSYEKL. J gave up 2 bases and V 0 bases, and 3 bases lay outside the gene matches. This CDR3 comprises 16 residues. Here the CDR3 DNA reads TGCGCCAGCAGCCAAGAGGAGCGGGAAAACACCGGGGAGCTGTTTTTT. It codes for CASSQEERENTGELFF.

The chain combines TRBV7-9 with TRBJ2-1, with D possibly matching TRBD2 (5 bases). This CDR3 comprises 13 residues. The ends were cut back, 5 bases at V and 6 bases at J, with 11 bases in the middle. Germline CDR1 and CDR2: SEHNR and FQNEAQ (reference sequence). CDR3 amino acids: CASSPGGPNEQFF. The CDR3 coding sequence is TGTGCCAGCAGCCCCGGCGGGCCCAATGAGCAGTTCTTC.

The chain employs TRBV27 and TRBJ2-1; the match to TRBD2 covers 7 bases. The CDR3 extends over 14 amino acids. With 4 bases clipped from V and 10 bases from J, the junction kept 10 bases outside the gene matches. Germline V gene data show CDR1 as MNHEY and CDR2 as SMNVEV (reference sequence). CDR3 protein: CASSSLDPAGEQFF. CDR3 coding DNA: TGTGCCAGCAGTTCCTTAGACCCAGCGGGGGAGCAGTTCTTC.

This chain uses TRBV11-2 with TRBJ2-1; D gene unclear. There are 12 residues in the CDR3. V lost 4 bases and J 2 bases, leaving 3 bases between the germline ends. CDR1 SGHAT and CDR2 FQNNGV come from the germline V gene. The CDR3 region has the DNA TGTGCCAGCAGCTCAGCCTACAATGAGCAGTTCTTC. It encodes CASSSAYNEQFF.

V gene TRBV7-2 combines with J gene TRBJ2-3; D not resolved. This CDR3 has 17 amino acids. V gave up 3 bases and J gave up 1 base, with 17 bases separating them. CDR1 SGHTA and CDR2 FQGNSA come from the germline V gene. The CDR3 bases are TGTGCCAGCAGCTTCGAGACTTCTCTTCTCGGCACAGATACGCAGTATTTT. It encodes CASSFETSLLGTDTQYF.

V and J are TRBV6-5 and TRBJ2-3; no reliable D call. The CDR3 covers 15 residues. CDR1 and CDR2 (germline): MNHEY, SVGAGI. Trimming pared 6 bases from V and 5 bases from J, leaving 18 bases between. The CDR3 DNA reads as TGTGCCAGCAGCCCTCCTCCGTCCCCCCGAGATACGCAGTATTTT. Translation: CASSPPPSPRDTQYF.

The V call is TRBV9, the J call TRBJ2-3, with 10 bases lining up with TRBD2. CDR1 SGDLS and CDR2 YYNGEE come from the germline V gene. This CDR3 has 19 amino acids. Trimming removed 0 bases from V and 7 bases from J; junction bases left unmatched: 17. Here the CDR3 reads CASSVGLAGVRPAHYTQYF. The CDR3 coding sequence is TGTGCCAGCAGCGTAGGTCTAGCGGGAGTGAGACCTGCGCATTATACGCAGTATTTT. Full variable domain (remainder filled in from reference TRBV9 and TRBJ2-3): DSGVTQTPKHLITATGQRVTLRCSPRSGDLSVYWYQQSLDQGLQFLIQYYNGEERAKGNILERFSAQQFPDLHSELNLSSLELGDSALYFCASSVGLAGVRPAHYTQYFGPGTRLTVL.

As regards this clone: At one boundary the junction diverges from the germline segment, which might be a read error. The gene calls are TRBV15 and TRBJ2-7, with D possibly TRBD1 on 6 matching bases. The CDR3 totals 11 residues. The germline V gene encodes CDR1 LNHNV and CDR2 YYDKDF (reference sequence). CDR3 coding DNA: TGTGCCCCCAGCAGGGGAGCCGAGCAGTACTTC. Translating gives CAPSRGAEQYF.

V usage is TRBV6-1 and J usage is TRBJ2-2; no definite D call. V was trimmed by 3 bases and J by 4 bases, leaving 6 bases between them. The CDR3 covers 13 residues. From germline, CDR1 is MNHNS and CDR2 SASEGT. CDR3 loop: CASSDDSTGELFF. The CDR3 coding sequence is TGTGCCAGCAGTGACGACTCCACCGGGGAGCTGTTTTTT.

V is TRBV6-5 and J is TRBJ1-1; no firm D call. V was shortened by 8 bases and J by 7 bases, with 17 bases between the two germline ends. There are 13 residues in the CDR3. Germline CDR1 MNHEY, CDR2 SVGAGI. Written as DNA, the CDR3 is TGTGCCAGCTCCCCGGGCCTCTTACATGAAGCTTTCTTT. Residues: CASSPGLLHEAFF.

The V and J genes are TRBV7-9 and TRBJ2-7; no clear D gene. The CDR3 is made up of 12 amino acids. Trimming shortened V by 0 bases and J by 6 bases, and 6 bases separated the two germline ends. CDR1 and CDR2 from the germline V gene are SEHNR and FQNEAQ (reference sequence). The CDR3 DNA is TGTGCCAGCAGCTTAGCGGGTGCCGAGCAGTACTTC. Its protein product is CASSLAGAEQYF. The full variable domain, completed using reference TRBV7-9 and TRBJ2-7, is DTGVSQNPRHKITKRGQNVTFRCDPISEHNRLYWYRQTLGQGPEFLTYFQNEAQLEKSRLLSDRFSAERPKGSFSTLEIQRTEQGDSAMYLCASSLAGAEQYFGPGTRLTVT.

V and J are TRBV14 and TRBJ2-7; D possibly corresponds to TRBD1 (5 bases). V was pared by 6 bases and J by 5 bases, with 17 bases between. CDR1 and CDR2 from the germline V gene are SGHDN and FVKESK. The CDR3 has 14 residues. The CDR3 DNA is TGTGCCAGCAGTCGACACCAGGGTATCGACGAGCAGTACTTC. Translation: CASSRHQGIDEQYF.

This clone was observed once. This sequence joins TRBV29-1 and TRBJ2-3; D is possibly TRBD1 or TRBD2 (5 bases each). The CDR3 has 15 residues. V was trimmed by 0 bases and J by 1 base, leaving 11 bases between them. Germline V gives CDR1 SQVTM, CDR2 ANQGSEA. The CDR3 spells CSVEEYGGGTDTQYF. The CDR3 nucleotides are TGCAGCGTTGAAGAATATGGGGGAGGCACAGATACGCAGTATTTT.

Note on this clone: The junction shows a germline mismatch at one end, possibly a read error. Other DNA sequences from this sample encode an identical CDR3 as well. This rearrangement joins TRBV5-1 to TRBJ1-1; tentative D call: TRBD1 (5 bases). This CDR3 comprises 14 residues. Germline V gives CDR1 SGHRS, CDR2 YFSETQ. This CDR3 reads CASSSGPGNTEAFF. The CDR3 nucleotides are TGCGCCAGCAGCTCGGGGCCCGGGAACACTGAAGCTTTCTTC.

This chain uses TRBV9 with TRBJ2-3, with D hard to call. This CDR3 comprises 12 residues. Germline-derived CDR1 and CDR2 are SGDLS and YYNGEE. Trimming left V 7 bases short and J 1 base short, with 7 bases between. The CDR3 DNA is TGTGCCAGCCAGCGTGGCACAGATACGCAGTATTTT. This encodes CASQRGTDTQYF.